Below, 16 T cell receptor beta chains from the same sample are listed, as sequenced in a study of T cells in Graves' hyperthyroidism and ophthalmopathy. Researchers amplified the TCR beta CDR3 regions from RNA transcripts. First-round RT-PCR of the TCR CDR3 relied on the HTBI primer set. TCRdb re-called the multiplex PCR reads with MiXCR, one entry per CDR3 protein. The data show about 640,000 distinct CDR3 sequences, 45% seen once. The sample consisted of peripheral blood or thyroid tissue (not recorded which). The receptors shown here come from an adult man with Graves' disease, either hyperthyroidism or ophthalmopathy (not recorded which).

V gene TRBV19 combines with J gene TRBJ1-1; maybe TRBD1 (6 bases). The germline V gene encodes CDR1 LNHDA and CDR2 SQIVND (reference sequence). The CDR3 contains 13 residues. Trimming cost V 5 bases and J 6 bases, with 13 bases left between them. Here the CDR3 reads CASSSTGRSEAFF. CDR3 sequence (DNA): TGTGCCAGTAGTTCTACAGGGAGGTCTGAAGCTTTCTTT.

This sequence joins TRBV7-6 and TRBJ1-1, with 7 bases matching TRBD1. The germline V gene encodes CDR1 SGHVS and CDR2 FNYEAQ. J was trimmed by 0 bases and V by 1 base; bases with no gene match: 11. The CDR3 loop spans 18 amino acids. The DNA of the CDR3 is TGTGCCAGCAGCTTAGGGACAGGAACCGGTAACATGAACACTGAAGCTTTCTTT. Translating gives CASSLGTGTGNMNTEAFF.

The chain carries TRBV6-1 and TRBJ2-7; D is ambiguous. V lost 2 bases to trimming and J lost 4 bases, with 9 bases between them. Germline values: CDR1 MNHNS, CDR2 SASEGT. The CDR3 extends over 13 amino acids. As DNA, the CDR3 is TGTGCCAGCAGTGAATTCGGCAGGTACGAGCAGTACTTC. This encodes CASSEFGRYEQYF.

This sequence joins TRBV19 and TRBJ1-5; D possibly corresponds to TRBD1 (5 bases). Germline CDR1 is LNHDA and CDR2 is SQIVND (reference sequence). The length of the CDR3 is 15 residues. V lost 6 bases and J 6 bases, leaving 18 bases between the germline ends. CDR3 loop: CASRRHGVDSQPQHF. The CDR3 nucleotides are TGTGCCAGTAGGCGGCACGGGGTAGACAGTCAGCCCCAGCATTTT.

This clonotype was seen more than once but under ten times. The J gene is TRBJ1-2, the V gene TRBV5-1; 12 positions match TRBD1. The length of the CDR3 is 15 residues. Germline-derived CDR1 and CDR2 are SGHRS and YFSETQ. After removal of 0 bases from V and 8 bases from J, the junction contained 5 bases not matched to a gene. The CDR3 is CASSLVGQGAEGYTF. The CDR3 nucleotides are TGCGCCAGCAGCTTGGTGGGACAGGGGGCGGAAGGCTACACCTTC.

The chain carries TRBV7-9 and TRBJ2-5; 12 bases map to TRBD2. Germline values: CDR1 SEHNR, CDR2 FQNEAQ (reference sequence). V shed 7 bases, J shed 4 bases, and the junction held 4 bases outside the gene matches. The CDR3 spans 14 residues. In DNA, the CDR3 is TGTGCCAGCACCCTAGCGGGGGGGGGAGAGACCCAGTACTTC. Its protein is CASTLAGGGETQYF.

This clonotype was observed at least ten times. The rearrangement uses TRBV5-1 and TRBJ1-3, with D hard to call. CDR1 is SGHRS and CDR2 is YFSETQ in the germline V gene. There are 13 residues in the CDR3. V dropped 4 bases and J dropped 4 bases, with 9 bases sitting between them. The CDR3 DNA reads TGCGCCAGCAGCACCGCCGACGGAAACACCATATATTTT. Translation: CASSTADGNTIYF.

The chain joins TRBV29-1 to TRBJ1-2; the match to TRBD1 covers 7 bases. CDR3 length: 14 residues. Losses at the gene ends were 0 bases for V and 4 bases for J; bases not matched to a gene: 5. From germline, CDR1 is SQVTM and CDR2 ANQGSEA. The CDR3 spells CSVEDQGGSYGYTF. CDR3 nucleotides: TGCAGCGTTGAAGATCAAGGGGGCAGCTATGGCTACACCTTC.

This clonotype was counted many times. The V gene is TRBV7-9, the J gene TRBJ1-5; D remains ambiguous. V lost 2 bases and J 6 bases, leaving 8 bases between the germline ends. Germline assignment: CDR1 SEHNR and CDR2 FQNEAQ (reference sequence). The CDR3 is made up of 13 amino acids. CDR3 in DNA: TGTGCCAGCAGCTTATCCGATAGTCAGCCCCAGCATTTT. It translates to CASSLSDSQPQHF.

The chain employs TRBV29-1 and TRBJ1-2, with 7 nucleotides matching TRBD1. The CDR3 spans 12 residues. CDR1 and CDR2 (germline): SQVTM, ANQGSEA. The V and J ends lost 8 bases and 1 base, in that order; junction bases with no gene match: 4. In nucleotides, the CDR3 is TGCAGCCTGACAGGGCTTAACTATGGCTACACCTTC. Translation: CSLTGLNYGYTF.

The gene calls are TRBV7-9 and TRBJ1-3; no definite D call. The V end was cut by 1 base, the J end by 0 bases, with 10 bases between. CDR3 length: 16 residues. Germline V gives CDR1 SEHNR, CDR2 FQNEAQ (reference sequence). The CDR3 nucleotides read TGTGCCAGCAGCTTAGGAGGCGGGATCTCTGGAAACACCATATATTTT. Amino acids: CASSLGGGISGNTIYF.

This clonotype has more than one count but fewer than ten. This chain links TRBV5-1 with TRBJ1-1; maybe TRBD1 (5 bases). V was trimmed by 4 bases and J by 1 base, leaving 14 bases between them. Germline CDR1 is SGHRS and CDR2 is YFSETQ. This CDR3 is built from 15 residues. The CDR3 protein is CASSPAPTENTEAFF. The CDR3 DNA reads as TGCGCCAGCAGCCCGGCCCCGACAGAGAACACTGAAGCTTTCTTT.

This clonotype was seen ten or more times. The chain employs TRBV9 and TRBJ1-2; 8 nucleotides align to TRBD1. The CDR3 consists of 14 residues. Germline-derived CDR1 and CDR2 are SGDLS and YYNGEE. The junction had 9 bases not matched to a gene; V was cut back by 3 bases and J by 8 bases. CDR3: CASSGNQGARGYTF. Written as DNA, the CDR3 is TGTGCCAGCAGCGGGAACCAGGGGGCTAGAGGCTACACCTTC.

The chain recombines TRBV5-1 with TRBJ1-1; D not certain. Trimming cost V 1 base and J 0 bases, with 10 bases left between them. Germline CDR1 is SGHRS and CDR2 is YFSETQ. This CDR3 is built from 15 residues. The CDR3 region has the DNA TGCGCCAGCAGCTTGTTGGCACAAATGAACACTGAAGCTTTCTTT. Encoded protein: CASSLLAQMNTEAFF.

The chain is built from TRBV6-5 and TRBJ2-7; D is perhaps TRBD1 or TRBD2 (5 bases each). V was shortened by 0 bases and J by 2 bases, with 14 bases between the two germline ends. The CDR3 loop spans 16 amino acids. The germline V gene encodes CDR1 MNHEY and CDR2 SVGAGI. In nucleotides, the CDR3 is TGTGCCAGCAGTTACTCTGGGGGTCATCAGACCTACGAGCAGTACTTC. This sequence encodes CASSYSGGHQTYEQYF.

This clonotype was observed a handful of times. The junction differs from germline at one of its ends, possibly a read error. The CDR3 reads CATSPGSHNSPPHF. In DNA form, the CDR3 reads TGTGCCACCAGCCCAGGGTCGCATAATTCACCCCCCCACTTT. V is TRBV24-1 and J is TRBJ1-6; D might be TRBD1 (5 bases). Germline V gene sequence: CDR1 KGHDR, CDR2 SFDVKD. The CDR3 is made up of 14 amino acids.